Listed below are T cell receptor beta chains from one sample, sequenced in a study of early T cells in non-severe SARS-CoV-2 infection. Each CDR3 protein is one row after TCRdb ran MiXCR on the 5' RACE reads. The sample lists tens of thousands of distinct CDR3 sequences, more than 10% occurring once. This sample comprised whole blood, obtained at baseline. The receptors were sampled from an adult who was a healthcare worker with PCR-confirmed SARS-CoV-2 infection or an uninfected control (not recorded which). The donor label of this sample is uncertain. Both conserved end residues are part of each CDR3. Fields, in order: D gene, J gene, clone size, V gene, CDR3 protein, CDR3 DNA. D genes are given only for firm matches. Clone size appears in some rows only: once, few, many, or a class for an expanded clone.

>TRBD2|TRBJ2-1|few|TRBV14
CASSPLRLAGEQFF
TGTGCCAGCAGCCCGTTACGACTAGCCGGCGAGCAGTTCTTC
>-|TRBJ1-1|-|TRBV6-1
CASSEGMAGVNTEAFF
TGTGCCAGCAGTGAAGGGATGGCAGGCGTTAACACTGAAGCTTTCTTT
>TRBD2|TRBJ2-3|many|TRBV6-5
CASSSTSGGVDTQYF
TGTGCCAGCAGTTCAACTAGCGGGGGAGTGGATACGCAGTATTTT
>-|TRBJ2-5|-|TRBV5-1
CASSLAEQETQYF
TGCGCCAGCAGCTTGGCGGAGCAAGAGACCCAGTACTTC
>-|TRBJ1-2|-|TRBV3-1
CASSQQGPDYGYTF
TGTGCCAGCAGCCAGCAGGGCCCTGACTATGGCTACACCTTC
>-|TRBJ1-6|-|TRBV10-3
CAISPQGSYNSPLHF
TGTGCCATCAGCCCACAGGGATCCTATAATTCACCCCTCCACTTT
>TRBD1|TRBJ2-5|few|TRBV14
CASRLRGTGELKTQYF
TGTGCCAGCAGATTAAGGGGGACAGGGGAATTGAAGACCCAGTACTTC
>-|TRBJ2-1|few|TRBV11-2
CASTRGRGSYNEQFF
TGTGCCAGCACCCGAGGTAGGGGTTCCTACAATGAGCAGTTCTTC
>TRBD2|TRBJ2-2|-|TRBV20-1
CSARGVRTSGGTGELFF
TGCAGTGCCCGTGGGGTGCGCACTAGCGGGGGAACCGGGGAGCTGTTTTTT
>-|TRBJ2-3|few|TRBV5-4
CASSLGHVPSTDTQYF
TGTGCCAGCAGCTTGGGACATGTCCCTAGCACAGATACGCAGTATTTT
>-|TRBJ1-2|few|TRBV10-1
CASSPEQGRGYTF
TGCGCCAGCAGTCCGGAACAGGGCCGCGGCTACACCTTC
>-|TRBJ1-1|few|TRBV6-5
CASSYRGRRGTEAFF
TGTGCCAGCAGTTACCGGGGGAGGCGAGGCACTGAAGCTTTCTTT
>TRBD1|TRBJ2-4|-|TRBV19
CASSSPGTGWNIQYF
TGTGCCAGTAGTAGCCCCGGGACAGGCTGGAACATTCAGTACTTC
>-|TRBJ2-3|many|TRBV15
CATSRASTDTQYF
TGTGCCACCAGCAGAGCTAGCACAGATACGCAGTATTTT
>TRBD2|TRBJ2-1|-|TRBV7-2
CASSLGLAGGVYNEQFF
TGTGCCAGCAGCTTAGGACTAGCGGGAGGAGTGTACAATGAGCAGTTCTTC
>TRBD1|TRBJ1-3|few|TRBV3-1
CASNDRVHGNTIYF
TGTGCCAGCAACGACAGGGTTCACGGAAACACCATATATTTT
>-|TRBJ1-2|few|TRBV7-2
CASSSRQEGYYGYTF
TGTGCCAGCAGCTCCAGACAGGAGGGGTACTATGGCTACACCTTC
>TRBD1|TRBJ2-1|-|TRBV7-9
CASSPPETGNNEQFF
TGTGCCAGCAGCCCCCCGGAGACAGGGAACAATGAGCAGTTCTTC
>-|TRBJ1-5|few|TRBV10-3
CAISESPGSNQPQHF
TGTGCCATCAGTGAGTCCCCTGGCAGCAATCAGCCCCAGCATTTT
>-|TRBJ1-6|many|TRBV3-1
CASSQGQLIYNSPLHF
TGTGCCAGCAGCCAAGGACAGCTTATCTATAATTCACCCCTCCACTTT
>-|TRBJ1-5|many|TRBV19
CATNLQISNQPQHF
TGTGCCACAAACCTACAGATTAGCAATCAGCCCCAGCATTTT
>TRBD1|TRBJ1-1|-|TRBV7-9
CASSLSGGTEAFF
TGTGCCAGCAGCTTATCAGGGGGCACTGAAGCTTTCTTT
>TRBD1|TRBJ2-4|-|TRBV27
CASSLWDRGTKNIQYF
TGTGCCAGCAGCCTCTGGGACAGGGGTACCAAAAACATTCAGTACTTC
>TRBD2|TRBJ2-3|-|TRBV9
CASSVSPGASGGDTQYF
TGTGCCAGCAGCGTCTCCCCCGGAGCTAGCGGGGGGGACACGCAGTATTTT
>-|TRBJ2-1|-|TRBV21-1
CASSKGARRTPNEQFF
TGTGCCAGCAGCAAGGGTGCTAGAAGGACCCCCAACGAGCAGTTCTTC
>-|TRBJ2-5|-|TRBV15
CATSRPEETQYF
TGTGCCACCAGCAGACCCGAAGAGACCCAGTACTTC
>-|TRBJ1-1|few|TRBV30
CAWSSPWQGTVGTEAFF
TGTGCCTGGAGTTCCCCCTGGCAGGGGACCGTTGGTACTGAAGCTTTCTTT
>TRBD1|TRBJ2-1|-|TRBV4-1
CASSHKDRGSYNEQFF
TGCGCCAGCAGCCACAAGGACAGGGGCTCCTACAATGAGCAGTTCTTC
>TRBD2|TRBJ2-3|-|TRBV20-1
CSAIPGTTIIGDTQYF
TGCAGTGCAATCCCCGGGACTACGATTATCGGAGATACGCAGTATTTT
>-|TRBJ2-5|-|TRBV30
CAWGAHLDSSQETQYF
TGTGCCTGGGGGGCCCACTTAGACAGCTCACAAGAGACCCAGTACTTC
>TRBD2|TRBJ2-3|few|TRBV7-3
CASSSLAGNTDTQYF
TGTGCCAGCAGCTCCTTAGCGGGGAACACAGATACGCAGTATTTT